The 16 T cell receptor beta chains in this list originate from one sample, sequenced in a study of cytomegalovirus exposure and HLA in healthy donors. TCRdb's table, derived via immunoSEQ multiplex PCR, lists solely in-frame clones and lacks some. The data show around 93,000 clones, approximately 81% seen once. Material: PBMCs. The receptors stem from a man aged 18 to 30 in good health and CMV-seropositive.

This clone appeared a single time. The CDR3 bases are TGTGCCAGCAGTTTAAATCGCGGCAGGGTGTTCGAGGTGGACGAGCAGTACGTC. It specifies CASSLNRGRVFEVDEQYV. The V and J genes are TRBV28 and TRBJ2-7, with a weak D call TRBD1 (5 bases). V dropped 2 bases and J dropped 5 bases, with 25 bases sitting between them. CDR3 length equals 18 residues. Germline values: CDR1 MDHEN, CDR2 SYDVKM.

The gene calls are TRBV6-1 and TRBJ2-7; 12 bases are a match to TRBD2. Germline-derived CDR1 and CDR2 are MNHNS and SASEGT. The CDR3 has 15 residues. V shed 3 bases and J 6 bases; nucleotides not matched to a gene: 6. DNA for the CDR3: TGTGCCAGCAGTGAGTCACTAGCGGGAGGAACCGAGCAGTACTTC. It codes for CASSESLAGGTEQYF.

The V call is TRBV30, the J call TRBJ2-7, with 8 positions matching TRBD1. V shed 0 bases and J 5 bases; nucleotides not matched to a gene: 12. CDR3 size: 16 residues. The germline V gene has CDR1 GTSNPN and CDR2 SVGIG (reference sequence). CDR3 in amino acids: CAWSVLVAGGIDEQYF. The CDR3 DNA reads TGTGCCTGGAGTGTATTAGTGGCAGGGGGCATTGACGAGCAGTACTTC.

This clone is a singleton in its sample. As DNA, the CDR3 is TGTGCCAGCAGTTTTCGACAGGGGGCTGGAAACACCATATATTTT. It codes for CASSFRQGAGNTIYF. The chain combines TRBV6-1 with TRBJ1-3, with 9 positions matching TRBD1. The V and J ends lost 5 bases and 2 bases, in that order; junction bases with no gene match: 4. CDR1 MNHNS and CDR2 SASEGT come from the germline V gene. The CDR3 is 15 amino acids.

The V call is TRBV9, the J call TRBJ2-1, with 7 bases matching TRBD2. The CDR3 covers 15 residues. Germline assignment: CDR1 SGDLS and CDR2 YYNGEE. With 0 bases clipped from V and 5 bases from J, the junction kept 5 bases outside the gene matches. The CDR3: CASSVGGGSHNEQFF. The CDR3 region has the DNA TGTGCCAGCAGCGTAGGGGGCGGGAGTCACAATGAGCAGTTCTTC.

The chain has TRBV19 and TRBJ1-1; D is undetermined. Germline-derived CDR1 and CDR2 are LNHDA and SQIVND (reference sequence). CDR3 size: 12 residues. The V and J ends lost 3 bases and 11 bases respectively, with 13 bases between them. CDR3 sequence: CASSIRVGRAFF. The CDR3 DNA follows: TGTGCCAGTAGTATCCGCGTGGGGAGGGCTTTCTTT.

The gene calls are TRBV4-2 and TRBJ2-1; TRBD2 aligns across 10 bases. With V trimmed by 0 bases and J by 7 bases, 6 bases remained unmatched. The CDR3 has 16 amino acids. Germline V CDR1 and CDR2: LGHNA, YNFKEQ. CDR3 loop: CASSQDRAGGMNEQFF. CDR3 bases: TGTGCCAGCAGCCAAGATCGAGCGGGAGGGATGAATGAGCAGTTCTTC.

The CDR3 DNA is TGTGCCAGCAGTTCCCCCACACCTGTGGGCGAGCAGTACGTC. Protein: CASSSPTPVGEQYV. The chain employs TRBV28 and TRBJ2-7; D remains unclear. The V end lost 4 bases, the J end lost 6 bases, and 16 bases lay between the germline ends. CDR1 and CDR2 from the germline V gene are MDHEN and SYDVKM. This CDR3 has 14 residues.

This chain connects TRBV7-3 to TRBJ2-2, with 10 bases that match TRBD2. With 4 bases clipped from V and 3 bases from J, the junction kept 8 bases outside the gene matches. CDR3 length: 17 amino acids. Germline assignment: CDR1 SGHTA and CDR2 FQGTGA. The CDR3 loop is CASSSSPLAGDTGELFF. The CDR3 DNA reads TGTGCCAGCAGCTCCAGCCCCCTAGCGGGAGACACCGGGGAGCTGTTTTTT.

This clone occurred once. The CDR3 sequence is CASLRDSNYGYTF. The CDR3 DNA reads as TGTGCCAGCCTCCGGGACAGCAACTATGGCTACACCTTC. The chain joins TRBV5-6 to TRBJ1-2; 7 bases are shared with TRBD1. Germline V lookup: CDR1 SGHDT, CDR2 YYEEEE. J was trimmed by 2 bases and V by 7 bases; bases with no gene match: 5. The CDR3 loop spans 13 amino acids.

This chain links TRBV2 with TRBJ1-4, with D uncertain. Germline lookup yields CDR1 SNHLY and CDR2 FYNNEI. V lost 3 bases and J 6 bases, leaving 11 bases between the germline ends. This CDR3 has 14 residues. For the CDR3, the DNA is TGTGCCAGCAGTGAGGCCAGGCGAGATGAAAAACTGTTTTTT. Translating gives CASSEARRDEKLFF.

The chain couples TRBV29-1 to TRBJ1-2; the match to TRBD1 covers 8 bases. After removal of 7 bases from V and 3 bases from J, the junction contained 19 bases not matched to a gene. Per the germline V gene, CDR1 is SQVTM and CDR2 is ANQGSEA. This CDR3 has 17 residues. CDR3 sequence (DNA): TGCAGCGCCGATGCCGGGGCAGGGGGCCCCTTTGACTATGGCTACACCTTC. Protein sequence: CSADAGAGGPFDYGYTF.

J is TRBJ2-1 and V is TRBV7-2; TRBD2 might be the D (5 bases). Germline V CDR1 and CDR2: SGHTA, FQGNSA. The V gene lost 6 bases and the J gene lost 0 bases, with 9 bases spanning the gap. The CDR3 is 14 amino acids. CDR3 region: CASRAGNSYNEQFF. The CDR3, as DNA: TGTGCCAGCAGGGCGGGCAACTCCTACAATGAGCAGTTCTTC.

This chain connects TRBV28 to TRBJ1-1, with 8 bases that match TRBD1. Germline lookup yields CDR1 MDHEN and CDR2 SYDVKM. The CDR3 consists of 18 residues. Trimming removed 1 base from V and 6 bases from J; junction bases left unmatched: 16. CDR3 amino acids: CASSLYPPQTGEEAEAFF. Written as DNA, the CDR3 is TGTGCCAGCAGTTTATACCCACCTCAGACAGGGGAAGAAGCTGAAGCTTTCTTT.

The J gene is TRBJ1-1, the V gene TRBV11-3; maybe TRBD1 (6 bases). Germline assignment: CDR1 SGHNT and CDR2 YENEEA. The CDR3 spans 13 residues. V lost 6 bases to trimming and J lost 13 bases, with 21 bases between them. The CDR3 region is CASRHNRDTVFFF. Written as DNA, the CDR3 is TGTGCCAGCAGACATAACCGGGACACTGTCTTTTTCTTT.

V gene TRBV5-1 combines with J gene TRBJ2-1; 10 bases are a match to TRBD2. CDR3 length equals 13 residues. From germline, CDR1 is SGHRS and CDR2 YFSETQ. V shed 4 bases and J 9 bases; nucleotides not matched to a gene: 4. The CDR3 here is CASSATSGREQFF. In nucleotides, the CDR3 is TGCGCCAGCAGCGCGACTAGCGGGCGTGAGCAGTTCTTC.